This T cell receptor beta chain emerged from a study of cytomegalovirus exposure and HLA in healthy donors. Broader study findings: Analysis was performed later, and it showed HLA-associated TCR beta chains to be more clonally expanded than equally common others. Using a false discovery rate of 0.05, a later analysis showed that 16,000 or so TCR beta sequences were associated with HLA alleles.

In this sample, this clone turned up a few times. Antigen unknown. PCR involved 60 Vbeta and 13 Jbeta primers. Sequencing used immunoSEQ multiplex PCR; TCRdb keeps in-frame clones, though not all of them. The repertoire has under 200,000 clones, roughly 13% of them found once; the top ten carry approximately 8.3%. CDR3 length: 16 amino acids. V was trimmed by 1 base and J by 6 bases, leaving 15 bases between them. Germline CDR1 SNHLY, CDR2 FYNNEI. This clonotype was obtained from a man aged 50-60 years in good health and CMV-seropositive. This chain links TRBV2 with TRBJ2-2; D unresolved. The sequenced sample was PBMCs. This CDR3 is CASSEVGSEVPGELFF. The CDR3 DNA reads as TGTGCCAGCAGTGAAGTAGGTAGTGAGGTCCCCGGGGAGCTGTTTTTT.